This T cell receptor beta chain was sequenced for a study of radiotherapy plus CTLA-4 blockade in lung cancer. Study overall: The study recorded objective responses in roughly a sixth of patients and disease control in about 30%. Notes on the study in general: With interferon-beta, early dynamics of blood T cell clones were reported to best predict response. Tumor-origin TCR clones grew in blood after radiotherapy plus ipilimumab.

This CDR3 has 14 amino acids. Between the trimmed V and J ends, which lost 0 bases and 1 base, there was a span of 5 bases. Germline V gene data show CDR1 as KGHSH and CDR2 as LQKENI. To note about this clone: Its target is unknown.

Assay used: immunoSEQ multiplex PCR; TCRdb lists only in-frame clones, some missing. The sample records about 97,000 clones, roughly 74% being singletons. Alongside CTLA-4 blockade with ipilimumab, patients with chemo-refractory metastatic non-small-cell lung cancer received focal radiation. This sequence was found in a human donor with non-small cell lung cancer who had a partial response to radiotherapy plus ipilimumab. Some clones in this sample may be carry-over from other donors' samples. Sequencing was performed on peripheral blood, taken from a patient treated with radiotherapy plus ipilimumab. The chain links TRBV18 to TRBJ2-3; the D is unclear. CDR3 loop: CASSPPAGTDTQYF. CDR3 coding DNA: TGTGCCAGCTCACCACCGGCGGGCACAGATACGCAGTATTTT.